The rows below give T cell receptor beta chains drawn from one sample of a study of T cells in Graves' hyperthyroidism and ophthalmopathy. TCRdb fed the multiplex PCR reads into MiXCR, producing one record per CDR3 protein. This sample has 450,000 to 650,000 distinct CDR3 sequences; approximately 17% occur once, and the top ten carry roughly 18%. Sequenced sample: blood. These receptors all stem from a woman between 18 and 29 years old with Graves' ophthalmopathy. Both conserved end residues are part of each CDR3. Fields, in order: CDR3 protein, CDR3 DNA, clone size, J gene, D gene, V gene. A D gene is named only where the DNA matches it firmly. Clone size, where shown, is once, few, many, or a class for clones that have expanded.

cdr3_aa: CASSVVAGSTDTQYF; cdr3_nt: TGTGCCAGCAGCGTAGTAGCGGGTAGCACAGATACGCAGTATTTT; clone_size: many; j_call: TRBJ2-3; d_call: TRBD2; v_call: TRBV9
cdr3_aa: CASSPGGGPYEQYF; cdr3_nt: TGTGCCAGCAGCCCGGGGGGAGGTCCCTACGAGCAGTACTTC; clone_size: many; j_call: TRBJ2-7; d_call: TRBD2; v_call: TRBV3-1
cdr3_aa: CSVRGGVAGDGEQFF; cdr3_nt: TGCAGCGTTCGGGGAGGGGTAGCGGGAGATGGTGAGCAGTTCTTC; clone_size: many; j_call: TRBJ2-1; d_call: TRBD2; v_call: TRBV29-1
cdr3_aa: CSARFLAGGQGDTQYF; cdr3_nt: TGCAGCGCTCGATTCTTAGCGGGGGGGCAGGGAGATACGCAGTATTTT; clone_size: few; j_call: TRBJ2-3; d_call: TRBD2; v_call: TRBV29-1
cdr3_aa: CASSLLKSGEEDTQYF; cdr3_nt: TGTGCCAGCAGCCTCCTAAAAAGCGGGGAAGAGGATACGCAGTATTTT; clone_size: few; j_call: TRBJ2-3; d_call: TRBD2; v_call: TRBV3-1
cdr3_aa: CASSPDEGRVWYNEQFF; cdr3_nt: TGTGCCAGCTCACCAGACGAGGGTAGGGTCTGGTACAATGAGCAGTTCTTC; clone_size: NA; j_call: TRBJ2-1; d_call: NA; v_call: TRBV18
cdr3_aa: CASGLVQGTSLNEQFF; cdr3_nt: TGTGCTAGTGGTTTGGTACAGGGGACTAGCTTGAATGAGCAGTTCTTC; clone_size: NA; j_call: TRBJ2-1; d_call: TRBD2; v_call: TRBV12-5
cdr3_aa: CASSYPTNEKLFF; cdr3_nt: TGTGCCAGCAGTTATCCGACGAATGAAAAACTGTTTTTT; clone_size: few; j_call: TRBJ1-4; d_call: NA; v_call: TRBV6-9
cdr3_aa: CASSLGGRESYEQYF; cdr3_nt: TGTGCCAGCAGCCTAGGGGGTCGGGAATCCTACGAGCAGTACTTC; clone_size: NA; j_call: TRBJ2-7; d_call: NA; v_call: TRBV7-2
cdr3_aa: CASSFARLAGGTQYF; cdr3_nt: TGTGCCAGCAGTTTTGCGAGGCTAGCGGGAGGTACGCAGTATTTT; clone_size: many; j_call: TRBJ2-3; d_call: TRBD2; v_call: TRBV28
cdr3_aa: CATSWGHNEQFF; cdr3_nt: TGTGCCACCAGTTGGGGGCACAATGAGCAGTTCTTC; clone_size: NA; j_call: TRBJ2-1; d_call: NA; v_call: TRBV24-1
cdr3_aa: CASSLAYRAYEQYF; cdr3_nt: TGTGCCAGCAGCTTAGCGTACAGGGCCTACGAGCAGTACTTC; clone_size: many; j_call: TRBJ2-7; d_call: NA; v_call: TRBV7-2
cdr3_aa: CASSYGLAGGPEQFF; cdr3_nt: TGTGCCAGCAGTTACGGACTAGCGGGGGGGCCCGAGCAGTTCTTC; clone_size: NA; j_call: TRBJ2-1; d_call: TRBD2; v_call: TRBV6-2/TRBV6-3
cdr3_aa: CATSSRIAGGQGTDTQYF; cdr3_nt: TGTGCCACCAGTTCCCGTATAGCGGGAGGGCAAGGAACAGATACGCAGTATTTT; clone_size: few; j_call: TRBJ2-3; d_call: TRBD2; v_call: TRBV24-1
cdr3_aa: CASSYRGRISYEQYF; cdr3_nt: TGTGCCAGCAGTTACCGAGGCAGAATCTCCTACGAGCAGTACTTC; clone_size: NA; j_call: TRBJ2-7; d_call: NA; v_call: TRBV6-9
cdr3_aa: CASSQGGANTGELFF; cdr3_nt: TGTGCCAGCAGCCAAGGGGGCGCGAACACCGGGGAGCTGTTTTTT; clone_size: many; j_call: TRBJ2-2; d_call: NA; v_call: TRBV3-1
cdr3_aa: CASSTEDGSGANVLTF; cdr3_nt: TGTGCCAGCAGTACCGAGGACGGCTCTGGGGCCAACGTCCTGACTTTC; clone_size: NA; j_call: TRBJ2-6; d_call: NA; v_call: TRBV6-5
cdr3_aa: CASSYRDRGRGEQFF; cdr3_nt: TGTGCCAGCAGCTACCGGGACAGGGGGCGTGGTGAGCAGTTCTTC; clone_size: many; j_call: TRBJ2-1; d_call: TRBD1; v_call: TRBV5-8
cdr3_aa: CASSQGGSWTDTQYF; cdr3_nt: TGTGCCAGCAGCCAAGGGGGTAGCTGGACAGATACGCAGTATTTT; clone_size: many; j_call: TRBJ2-3; d_call: NA; v_call: TRBV14
cdr3_aa: CASSDSAFTDTQYF; cdr3_nt: TGTGCCAGCAGTGACTCGGCTTTCACAGATACGCAGTATTTT; clone_size: few; j_call: TRBJ2-3; d_call: NA; v_call: TRBV6-4
cdr3_aa: CASSLPGGGTQYF; cdr3_nt: TGTGCCAGCAGCTTACCGGGAGGCGGTACGCAGTATTTT; clone_size: NA; j_call: TRBJ2-3; d_call: TRBD2; v_call: TRBV7-3
cdr3_aa: CASRDRGPGTDTQYF; cdr3_nt: TGTGCCAGCAGGGACAGGGGGCCTGGCACAGATACGCAGTATTTT; clone_size: NA; j_call: TRBJ2-3; d_call: TRBD1; v_call: TRBV2
cdr3_aa: CASSLTLTGTSYNEQFF; cdr3_nt: TGTGCCAGCAGCTTGACCCTGACAGGGACCTCCTACAATGAGCAGTTCTTC; clone_size: NA; j_call: TRBJ2-1; d_call: TRBD1; v_call: TRBV7-3
cdr3_aa: CATSDADRAGEKLFF; cdr3_nt: TGTGCCACCAGTGACGCCGACAGGGCCGGGGAAAAACTGTTTTTT; clone_size: few; j_call: TRBJ1-4; d_call: TRBD1; v_call: TRBV24-1